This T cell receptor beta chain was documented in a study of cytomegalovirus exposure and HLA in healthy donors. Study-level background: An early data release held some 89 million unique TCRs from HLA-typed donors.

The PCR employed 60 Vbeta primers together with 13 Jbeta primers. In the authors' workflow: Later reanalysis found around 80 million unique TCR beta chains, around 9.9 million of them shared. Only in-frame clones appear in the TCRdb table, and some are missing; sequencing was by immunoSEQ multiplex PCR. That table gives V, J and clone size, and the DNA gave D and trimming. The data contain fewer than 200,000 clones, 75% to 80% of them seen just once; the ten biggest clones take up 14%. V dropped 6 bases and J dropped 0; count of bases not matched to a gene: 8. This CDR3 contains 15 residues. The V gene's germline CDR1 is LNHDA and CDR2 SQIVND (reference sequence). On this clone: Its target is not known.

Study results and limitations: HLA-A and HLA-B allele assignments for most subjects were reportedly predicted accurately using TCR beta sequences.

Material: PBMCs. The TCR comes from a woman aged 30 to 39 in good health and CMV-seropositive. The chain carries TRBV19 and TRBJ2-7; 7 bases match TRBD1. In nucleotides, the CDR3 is TGTGCCAGTAGCTCCATCACAGGGGACTCCTACGAGCAGTACTTC. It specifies CASSSITGDSYEQYF.